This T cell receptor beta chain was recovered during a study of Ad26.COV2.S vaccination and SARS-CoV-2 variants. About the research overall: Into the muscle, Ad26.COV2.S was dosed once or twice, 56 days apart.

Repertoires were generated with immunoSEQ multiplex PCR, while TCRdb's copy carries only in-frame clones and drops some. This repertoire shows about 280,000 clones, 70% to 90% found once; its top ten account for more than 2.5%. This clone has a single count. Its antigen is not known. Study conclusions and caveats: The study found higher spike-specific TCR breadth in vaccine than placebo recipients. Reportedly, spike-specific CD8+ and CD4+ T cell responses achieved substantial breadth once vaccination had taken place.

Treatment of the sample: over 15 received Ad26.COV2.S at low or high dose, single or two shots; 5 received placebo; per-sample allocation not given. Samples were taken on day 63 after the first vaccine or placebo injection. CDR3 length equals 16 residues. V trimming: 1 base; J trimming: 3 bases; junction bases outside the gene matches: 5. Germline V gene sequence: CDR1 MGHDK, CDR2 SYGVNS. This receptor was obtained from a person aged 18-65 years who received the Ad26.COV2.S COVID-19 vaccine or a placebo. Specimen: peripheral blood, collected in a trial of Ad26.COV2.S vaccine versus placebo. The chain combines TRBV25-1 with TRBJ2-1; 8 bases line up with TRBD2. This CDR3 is CASSEFSGNNYNEQFF. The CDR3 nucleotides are TGTGCCAGCAGTGAATTTAGCGGGAACAACTACAATGAGCAGTTCTTC.